The subject of this entry is one T cell receptor beta chain. Trimming took 2 bases from V and 3 from J, leaving 7 bases between them. CDR1 and CDR2 from the germline V gene are ENHRY and SYGVKD. The CDR3 contains 13 residues. This specimen comes from a study of blood T cell repertoires in COVID-19. Study-wide background: Acute and convalescent COVID-19 specimens originated in the United States, Italy and Spain. The analysed material was cDNA or gDNA that came from T cells, B-cell-depleted T cells, or PBMCs.

Original methodology: For nucleated cells, counts were estimated from reference gene primer amplification. Sequencing used immunoSEQ multiplex PCR; TCRdb keeps in-frame clones, though not all of them. V and J calls and clone size are given by that table; D and trimming were obtained from the DNA. The table records approximately 300,000 clones, 85% of them present only once. The chain links TRBV10-3 to TRBJ2-5; no definite D call. Sequencing used PBMCs or T cells enriched from blood (not recorded which). The sequence came from a woman between 25 and 40 years old who had been exposed to COVID-19. CDR3 DNA: TGTGCCATCAGTGAGAGGAGTAAAGAGACCCAGTACTTC. Amino acid sequence: CAISERSKETQYF.